The 20 T cell receptor beta chains below come from one sample, sequenced in a study of cytomegalovirus exposure and HLA in healthy donors. PCR primers comprised 60 Vbeta and 13 Jbeta primers. The assay was immunoSEQ multiplex PCR, and TCRdb's table has in-frame clones only and misses some. The top ten hold 22% of the sample, which has 79,000 or so clones, 60% to 80% seen once. Source material: PBMCs. These TCRs come from a woman aged 35 to 49 in good health and CMV-seropositive.

The rearrangement joins TRBV6-5 to TRBJ2-1, with D uncertain. The CDR3 extends over 13 amino acids. Germline V lookup: CDR1 MNHEY, CDR2 SVGAGI. V gave up 5 bases and J gave up 11 bases, with 16 bases separating them. CDR3 in DNA: TGTGCCAGCAGTGAAAATATGCGGCGTCAGCAGTTCTTC. Its protein is CASSENMRRQQFF.

This rearrangement joins TRBV30 to TRBJ2-7; 8 bases line up with TRBD2. CDR1 GTSNPN and CDR2 SVGIG come from the germline V gene (reference sequence). Trimming took 8 bases from V and 0 from J; bases not matched to a gene: 3. There are 12 residues in the CDR3. This CDR3 reads CAGTSGSYEQYF. The CDR3 DNA sequence: TGTGCCGGAACTAGCGGCTCCTACGAGCAGTACTTC.

The DNA of the CDR3 is TGTGCCTGGAGCCTGGGGGAGGGCTCACCCCTCCACTTT. It yields the protein CAWSLGEGSPLHF. This chain joins TRBV30 and TRBJ1-6, with D perhaps matching TRBD1 (5 bases). Between the trimmed V and J ends, which lost 3 bases and 10 bases, there was a span of 13 bases. CDR3 size: 13 residues. Looked up from germline, CDR1 is GTSNPN and CDR2 is SVGIG (reference sequence).

As DNA, the CDR3 is TGTGCCAGCAGTTTTAGTTTCGGGGACACTGAAGCTTTCTTT. As protein: CASSFSFGDTEAFF. V gene TRBV28 combines with J gene TRBJ1-1; D remains ambiguous. This CDR3 is 14 amino acids long. Trimming took off 3 bases at V and 3 bases at J, with 11 bases between the two ends. Per the germline V gene, CDR1 is MDHEN and CDR2 is SYDVKM.

This chain uses TRBV13 with TRBJ2-1; D is possibly TRBD1 (5 bases). Germline V gives CDR1 PRHDT, CDR2 FYEKMQ (reference sequence). The germline V and J ends were trimmed by 1 base and 7 bases, with 11 bases remaining between them. This CDR3 has 14 residues. CDR3 amino acids: CASSLAQGLNEQFF. CDR3 nucleotide sequence: TGTGCCAGCAGCTTAGCGCAGGGCTTAAATGAGCAGTTCTTC. The whole variable domain, remainder taken from reference TRBV13 and TRBJ2-1, is AAGVIQSPRHLIKEKRETATLKCYPIPRHDTVYWYQQGPGQDPQFLISFYEKMQSDKGSIPDRFSAQQFSDYHSELNMSSLELGDSALYFCASSLAQGLNEQFFGPGTRLTVL.

V is TRBV4-2 and J is TRBJ2-3; 8 positions agree with TRBD2. The junction had 9 bases not matched to a gene; V was cut back by 1 base and J by 6 bases. Germline loops: CDR1 LGHNA, CDR2 YNFKEQ. The CDR3 totals 16 residues. CDR3 residues: CASSQGGAAGADTQYF. CDR3 nucleotides: TGTGCCAGCAGCCAAGGGGGAGCAGCGGGAGCCGATACGCAGTATTTT.

J is TRBJ1-5 and V is TRBV11-2; D remains ambiguous. Trimming removed 0 bases at V and 0 bases at J, with 6 bases between. This CDR3 has 15 amino acids. Germline V CDR1 and CDR2: SGHAT, FQNNGV. The CDR3, as DNA: TGTGCCAGCAGCTTAGATCGGGGTAGCAATCAGCCCCAGCATTTT. This translates into CASSLDRGSNQPQHF.

The chain carries TRBV4-1 and TRBJ1-4; TRBD1 matches 8 bases. This CDR3 is 16 amino acids long. Trimming at V came to 4 bases and at J to 2 bases, leaving 6 bases not matched to a gene. Per the germline V gene, CDR1 is MGHRA and CDR2 is YSYEKL. The CDR3 loop reads CASSLRSGGTNEKLFF. CDR3 DNA: TGCGCCAGCAGCCTAAGATCAGGGGGCACTAATGAAAAACTGTTTTTT.

This chain joins TRBV28 and TRBJ2-1; D is undetermined. This CDR3 is 14 amino acids long. CDR1 MDHEN and CDR2 SYDVKM come from the germline V gene. The V end lost 4 bases, the J end lost 6 bases, and 13 bases lay between the germline ends. The CDR3 nucleotides are TGTGCCAGCAGTTCCCCTATTTCGGGCAATGAGCAGTTCTTC. This codes for CASSSPISGNEQFF.

V gene TRBV5-4 combines with J gene TRBJ1-4, with 9 bases that match TRBD1. V shed 4 bases, J shed 8 bases, and the junction held 9 bases outside the gene matches. From germline, CDR1 is SGHNT and CDR2 YYREEE (reference sequence). The CDR3 is 15 amino acids. CDR3 in amino acids: CASSLDRGSSEKLFF. The CDR3 bases are TGTGCCAGCAGCCTGGACAGGGGCTCTTCAGAAAAACTGTTTTTT. Looking up the rest from reference TRBV5-4 and TRBJ1-4 gives the full variable domain: ETGVTQSPTHLIKTRGQQVTLRCSSQSGHNTVSWYQQALGQGPQFIFQYYREEENGRGNFPPRFSGLQFPNYSSELNVNALELDDSALYLCASSLDRGSSEKLFFGSGTQLSVL.

J is TRBJ1-6 and V is TRBV5-5; 7 bases line up with TRBD1. The CDR3 totals 16 residues. The ends lost 4 bases at V and 0 bases at J; junction bases unmatched: 4. The V gene's germline CDR1 is SGHKS and CDR2 YYEKEE (reference sequence). CDR3 nucleotides: TGTGCCAGCAGCCTCAGGGGGAGCTCCTATAATTCACCCCTCCACTTT. Its translation: CASSLRGSSYNSPLHF.

This chain joins TRBV9 and TRBJ1-3, with D unresolved. Germline CDR1 and CDR2: SGDLS and YYNGEE. This CDR3 is 12 amino acids long. Deletions cut 4 bases from V and 3 bases from J, with 5 bases between. In DNA form, the CDR3 reads TGTGCCAGCAGCAGCGATGGAAACACCATATATTTT. Translated: CASSSDGNTIYF. Looking up the rest from reference TRBV9 and TRBJ1-3 gives the full variable domain: DSGVTQTPKHLITATGQRVTLRCSPRSGDLSVYWYQQSLDQGLQFLIQYYNGEERAKGNILERFSAQQFPDLHSELNLSSLELGDSALYFCASSSDGNTIYFGEGSWLTVV.

The rearrangement joins TRBV30 to TRBJ1-6; 9 bases line up with TRBD1. V lost 2 bases, J lost 8 bases, and 13 bases stayed unmatched. The CDR3 runs 17 residues. The germline CDR1 and CDR2 sequences are GTSNPN and SVGIG (reference sequence). CDR3 residues: CAWSSSSTGTGHSPLHF. CDR3 DNA: TGTGCCTGGAGTTCTTCCTCGACCGGGACAGGGCATTCACCCCTCCACTTT. The full variable domain, completed using reference TRBV30 and TRBJ1-6, is SQTIHQWPATLVQPVGSPLSLECTVEGTSNPNLYWYRQAAGRGLQLLFYSVGIGQISSEVPQNLSASRPQDRQFILSSKKLLLSDSGFYLCAWSSSSTGTGHSPLHFGNGTRLTVT.

The chain combines TRBV7-8 with TRBJ1-1, with D hard to call. Per germline, CDR1 SGHVS and CDR2 FQNEAQ. V was pared by 3 bases and J by 1 base, with 9 bases between. This CDR3 contains 14 residues. The CDR3 nucleotides read TGTGCCAGCAGCTTTGACTTGCCGAACACTGAAGCTTTCTTT. Residues: CASSFDLPNTEAFF.

The chain employs TRBV5-1 and TRBJ1-1, with 7 bases that match TRBD1. The CDR3 spans 12 residues. The trim removed 2 bases at V and 9 bases at J, leaving 4 bases unmatched. Germline V CDR1 and CDR2: SGHRS, YFSETQ. As DNA, the CDR3 is TGCGCCAGCAGCTTAACAGGGGAAAAAGCTTTCTTT. As protein: CASSLTGEKAFF.

The genes are TRBV11-3 and TRBJ1-1; 10 bases map to TRBD1. The CDR3 is 15 residues long. After removal of 4 bases from V and 5 bases from J, the junction contained 7 bases not matched to a gene. Germline-derived CDR1 and CDR2 are SGHNT and YENEEA. The CDR3 DNA is TGTGCCAGCAGCTCTCCGAGACAGGGGGCTACTGAAGCTTTCTTT. Residues: CASSSPRQGATEAFF. Full variable domain (missing parts from reference TRBV11-3 and TRBJ1-1): EAGVVQSPRYKIIEKKQPVAFWCNPISGHNTLYWYLQNLGQGPELLIRYENEEAVDDSQLPKDRFSAERLKGVDSTLKIQPAELGDSAVYLCASSSPRQGATEAFFGQGTRLTVV.

The V and J genes are TRBV18 and TRBJ2-6, with TRBD1 matching 11 bases. CDR3 size: 18 residues. CDR1 and CDR2 from the germline V gene are KGHSH and LQKENI. Unmatched junction bases numbered 3, after V lost 1 base and J lost 1 base. Here the CDR3 reads CASSPLGQGASGANVLTF. DNA for the CDR3: TGTGCCAGCTCACCACTTGGACAGGGGGCATCTGGGGCCAACGTCCTGACTTTC.

This CDR3 is CASSDKPSQPQHF. CDR3 DNA: TGTGCCAGCAGCGATAAGCCGAGTCAGCCCCAGCATTTT. The chain links TRBV6-1 to TRBJ1-5, with D unresolved. The CDR3 is 13 residues long. Germline CDR1 and CDR2: MNHNS and SASEGT. The V end was cut by 6 bases, the J end by 6 bases, with 12 bases between.

The V and J genes are TRBV29-1 and TRBJ2-5; 11 bases agree with TRBD2. The CDR3 loop spans 14 amino acids. Per germline, CDR1 SQVTM and CDR2 ANQGSEA. V was clipped by 6 bases and J by 3 bases; unmatched bases: 6. The CDR3 DNA follows: TGCAGCGTGACGGGACTAGCGGTAAAAGAGACCCAGTACTTC. Translating it yields CSVTGLAVKETQYF.

This clone appeared a few times. The chain links TRBV25-1 to TRBJ2-5, with D perhaps matching TRBD1 (5 bases). Trimming stripped 1 base from V and 1 base from J, with 7 bases between. Germline-derived CDR1 and CDR2 are MGHDK and SYGVNS. The CDR3 runs to 14 residues. CDR3 sequence: CASSESGPQETQYF. The CDR3 nucleotides are TGTGCCAGCAGTGAATCAGGGCCCCAAGAGACCCAGTACTTC.